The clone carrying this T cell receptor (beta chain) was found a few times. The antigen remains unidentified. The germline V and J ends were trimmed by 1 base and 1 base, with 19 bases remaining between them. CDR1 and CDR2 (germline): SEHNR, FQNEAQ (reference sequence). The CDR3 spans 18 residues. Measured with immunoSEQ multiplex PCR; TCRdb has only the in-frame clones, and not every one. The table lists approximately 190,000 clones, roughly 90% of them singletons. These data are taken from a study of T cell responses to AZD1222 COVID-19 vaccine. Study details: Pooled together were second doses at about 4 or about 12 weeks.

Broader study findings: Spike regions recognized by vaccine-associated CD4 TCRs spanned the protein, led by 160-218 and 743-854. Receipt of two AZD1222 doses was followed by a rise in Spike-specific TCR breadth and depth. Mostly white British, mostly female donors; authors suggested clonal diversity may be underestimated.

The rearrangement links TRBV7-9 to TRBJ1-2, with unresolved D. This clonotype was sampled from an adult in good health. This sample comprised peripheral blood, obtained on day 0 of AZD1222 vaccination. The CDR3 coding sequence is TGTGCCAGCAGCTTAGGCTCGGGCAGAGTGGGAATTAACTATGGCTACACCTTC. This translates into CASSLGSGRVGINYGYTF.